This paragraph covers one TCR beta chain sequence. This study enrolled people aged 18 to 89 from 20 to 25 US geographic areas. Allocation to cohorts depended on clinical history reported by the participants. This specimen comes from a study of blood T cell repertoires in COVID-19. Sequencing was performed with immunoSEQ multiplex PCR; in TCRdb, only in-frame clones are kept and a portion is missing. The table records a few hundred thousand clones, more than 75% of them present only once. V lost 5 bases, J lost 7 bases, and 18 bases lay in between. The CDR3 extends over 14 amino acids. The germline V gene encodes CDR1 MDHEN and CDR2 SYDVKM.

The TCR comes from a woman in her forties or fifties who had recovered from COVID-19. The sequenced sample consisted of PBMCs or T cells enriched from blood (not recorded which). The rearrangement links TRBV28 to TRBJ2-7, with D maybe TRBD1 (5 bases). The CDR3 reads CASSIGFRAGEQYF. CDR3 sequence (DNA): TGTGCCAGCAGTATTGGGTTCAGGGCTGGAGAGCAGTACTTC.